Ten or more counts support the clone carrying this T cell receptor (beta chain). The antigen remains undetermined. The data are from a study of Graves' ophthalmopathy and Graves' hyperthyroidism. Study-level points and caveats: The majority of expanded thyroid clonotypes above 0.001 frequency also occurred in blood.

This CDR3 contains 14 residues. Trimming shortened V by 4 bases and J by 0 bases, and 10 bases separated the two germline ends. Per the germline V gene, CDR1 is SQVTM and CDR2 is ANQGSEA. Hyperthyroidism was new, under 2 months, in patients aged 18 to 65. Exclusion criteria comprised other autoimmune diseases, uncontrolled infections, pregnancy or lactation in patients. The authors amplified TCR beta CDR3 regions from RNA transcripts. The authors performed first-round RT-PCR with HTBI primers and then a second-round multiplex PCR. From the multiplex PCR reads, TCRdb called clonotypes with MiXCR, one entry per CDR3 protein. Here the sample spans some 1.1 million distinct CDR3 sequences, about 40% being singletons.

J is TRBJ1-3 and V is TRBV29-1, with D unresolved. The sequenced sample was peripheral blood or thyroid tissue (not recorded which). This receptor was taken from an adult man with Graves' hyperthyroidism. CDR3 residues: CSVVETNSGNTIYF. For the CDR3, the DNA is TGCAGCGTTGTCGAAACAAACTCTGGAAACACCATATATTTT.